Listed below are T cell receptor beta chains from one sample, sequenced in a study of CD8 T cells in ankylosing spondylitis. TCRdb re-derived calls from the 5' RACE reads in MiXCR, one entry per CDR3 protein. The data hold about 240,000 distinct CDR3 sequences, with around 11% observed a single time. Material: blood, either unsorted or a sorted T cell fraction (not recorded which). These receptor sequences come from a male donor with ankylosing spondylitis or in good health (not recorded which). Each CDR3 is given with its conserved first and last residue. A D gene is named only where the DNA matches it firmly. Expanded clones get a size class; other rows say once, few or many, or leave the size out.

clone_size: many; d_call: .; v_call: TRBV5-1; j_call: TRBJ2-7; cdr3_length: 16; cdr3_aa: CASSFTAGTTSYEQYF; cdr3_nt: TGCGCCAGCAGCTTTACAGCGGGCACAACATCCTACGAGCAGTACTTC
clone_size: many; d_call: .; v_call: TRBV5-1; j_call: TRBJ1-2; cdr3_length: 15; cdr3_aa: CASSVGTAGRYGYTF; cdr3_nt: TGCGCCAGCAGCGTAGGAACGGCCGGCCGGTATGGCTACACCTTC
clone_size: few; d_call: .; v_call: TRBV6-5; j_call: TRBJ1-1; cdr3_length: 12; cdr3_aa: CASSSGSTEAFF; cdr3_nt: TGTGCCAGCAGCTCAGGGAGCACTGAAGCTTTCTTT
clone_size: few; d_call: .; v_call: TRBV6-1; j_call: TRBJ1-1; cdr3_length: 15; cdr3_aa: CASSEFWGLGTEAFF; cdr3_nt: TGTGCCAGCAGTGAATTTTGGGGCTTGGGCACTGAAGCTTTCTTT
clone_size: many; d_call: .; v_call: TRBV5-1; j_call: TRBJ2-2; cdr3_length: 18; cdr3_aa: CASSTLLPTGANTGELFF; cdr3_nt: TGCGCCAGCAGCACCCTACTCCCGACAGGCGCGAACACCGGGGAGCTGTTTTTT
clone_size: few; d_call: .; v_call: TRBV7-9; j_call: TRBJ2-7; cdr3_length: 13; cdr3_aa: CASSQDSQIEQYF; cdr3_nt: TGTGCCAGCAGCCAGGACAGTCAGATCGAGCAGTACTTC
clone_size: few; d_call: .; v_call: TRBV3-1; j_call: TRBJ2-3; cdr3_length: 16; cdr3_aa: CASRGPSFLGTDTQYF; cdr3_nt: TGTGCCAGCAGGGGCCCGAGTTTCTTAGGCACAGATACGCAGTATTTT
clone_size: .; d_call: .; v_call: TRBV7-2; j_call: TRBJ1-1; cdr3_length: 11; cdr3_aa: CASSFNQRAFF; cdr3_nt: TGTGCCAGCAGCTTTAATCAAAGGGCTTTCTTT
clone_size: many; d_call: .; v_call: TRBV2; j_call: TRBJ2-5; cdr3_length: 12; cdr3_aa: CASSERRETQYF; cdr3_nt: TGTGCCAGCAGTGAGCGTCGAGAGACCCAGTACTTC
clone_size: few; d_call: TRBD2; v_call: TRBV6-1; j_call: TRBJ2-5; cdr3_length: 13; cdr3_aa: CASYGRDQETQYF; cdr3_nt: TGTGCCAGCTACGGGAGGGACCAAGAGACCCAGTACTTC
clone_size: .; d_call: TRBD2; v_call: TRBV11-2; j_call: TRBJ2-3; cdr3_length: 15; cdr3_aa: CASRKTSGVTDTQYF; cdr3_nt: TGTGCCAGCAGAAAAACTAGCGGGGTCACAGATACGCAGTATTTT
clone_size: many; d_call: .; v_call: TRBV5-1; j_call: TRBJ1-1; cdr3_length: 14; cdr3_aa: CASSLGGGDTEAFF; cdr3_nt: TGCGCCAGCAGCTTGGGTGGGGGTGATACTGAAGCTTTCTTT
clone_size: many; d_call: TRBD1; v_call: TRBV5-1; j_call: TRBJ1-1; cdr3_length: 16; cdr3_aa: CASSHMTGALNTEAFF; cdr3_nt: TGCGCCAGCAGCCATATGACAGGGGCGTTGAACACTGAAGCTTTCTTT
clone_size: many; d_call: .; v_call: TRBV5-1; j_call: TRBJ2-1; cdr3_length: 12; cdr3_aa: CASSFGGNEQFF; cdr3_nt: TGCGCCAGCAGCTTCGGTGGCAATGAGCAGTTCTTC
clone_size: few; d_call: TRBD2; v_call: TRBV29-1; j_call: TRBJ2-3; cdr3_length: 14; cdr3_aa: CSVGLAGVGGTQYF; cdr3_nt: TGCAGCGTGGGACTAGCGGGAGTGGGGGGTACGCAGTATTTT
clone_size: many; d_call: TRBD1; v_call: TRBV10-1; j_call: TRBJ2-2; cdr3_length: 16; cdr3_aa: CASSEGTGTNTGELFF; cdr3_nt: TGCGCCAGCAGTGAGGGGACAGGGACGAACACCGGGGAGCTGTTTTTT
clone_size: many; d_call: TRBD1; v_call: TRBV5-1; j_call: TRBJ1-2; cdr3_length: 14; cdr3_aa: CASSLVTGDRLYTF; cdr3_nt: TGCGCCAGCAGCTTGGTAACAGGGGACCGGTTATACACCTTC
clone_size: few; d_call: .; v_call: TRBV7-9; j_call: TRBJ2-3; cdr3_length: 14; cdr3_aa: CASSTGQPTDTQYF; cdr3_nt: TGTGCCAGCAGCACCGGACAGCCCACAGATACGCAGTATTTT
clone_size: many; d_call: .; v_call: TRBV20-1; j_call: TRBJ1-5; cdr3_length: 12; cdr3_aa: CSARAPDQPQHF; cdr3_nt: TGCAGTGCTAGAGCCCCAGATCAGCCCCAGCATTTT
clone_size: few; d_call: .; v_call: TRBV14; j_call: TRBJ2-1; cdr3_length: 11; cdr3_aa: CASSLTYEQFF; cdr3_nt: TGTGCCAGCAGCCTGACTTATGAGCAGTTCTTC
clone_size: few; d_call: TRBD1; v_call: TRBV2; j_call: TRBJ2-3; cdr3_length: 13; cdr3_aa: CASSVDRTDTQYF; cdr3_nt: TGTGCCAGCAGTGTGGACAGGACAGATACGCAGTATTTT
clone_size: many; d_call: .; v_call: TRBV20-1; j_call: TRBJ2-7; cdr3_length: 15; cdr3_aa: CSARVKGGQRNEQYF; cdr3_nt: TGCAGTGCTAGAGTTAAGGGGGGACAGCGCAACGAGCAGTACTTC
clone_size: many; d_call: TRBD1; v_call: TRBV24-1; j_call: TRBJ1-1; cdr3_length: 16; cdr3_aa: CATSGTGTGGKGGAFF; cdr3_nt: TGTGCCACCAGTGGGACTGGGACAGGGGGGAAAGGAGGAGCTTTCTTT
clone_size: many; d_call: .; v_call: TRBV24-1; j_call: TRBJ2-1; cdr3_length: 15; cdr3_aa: CATSDSLRGGDEQFF; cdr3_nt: TGTGCCACCAGTGATTCCTTAAGGGGGGGGGATGAGCAGTTCTTC